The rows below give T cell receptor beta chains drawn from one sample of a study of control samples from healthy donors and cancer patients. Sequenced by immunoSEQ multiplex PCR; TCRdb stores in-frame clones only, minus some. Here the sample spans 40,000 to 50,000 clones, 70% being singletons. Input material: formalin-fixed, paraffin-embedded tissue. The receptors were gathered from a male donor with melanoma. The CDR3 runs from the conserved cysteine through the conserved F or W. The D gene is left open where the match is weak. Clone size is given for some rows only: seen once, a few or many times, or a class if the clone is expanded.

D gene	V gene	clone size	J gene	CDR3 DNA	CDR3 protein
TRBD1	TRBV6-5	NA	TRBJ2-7	TGTGCCAGCACCCCAAGGACAGGGGAACACGAGCAGTACTTC	CASTPRTGEHEQYF
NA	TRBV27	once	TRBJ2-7	TGTGCCAGCAGTTCTAACAACCTCTACGAGCAGTACTTC	CASSSNNLYEQYF
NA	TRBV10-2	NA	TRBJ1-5	TGCGCCGATAAATGCTGGACGAATAGCAATCAGCCCCAGCATTTT	CADKCWTNSNQPQHF
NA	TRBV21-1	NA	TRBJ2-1	TGTGCCAGCAGCAACTGGGGCAAGGCGGGAGGGTACAATGAGCAGTTCTTC	CASSNWGKAGGYNEQFF
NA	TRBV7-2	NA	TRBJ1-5	TGTGCCAGCAGCCGGGATGTCGGAAATCAGCCCCAGCATTTT	CASSRDVGNQPQHF
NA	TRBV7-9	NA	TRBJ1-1	TGTGCCAGCAGCTTAGTGGGCGTTGAAGCTTTCTTT	CASSLVGVEAFF
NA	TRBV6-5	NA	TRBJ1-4	TGTGCCAGCAGTTACTCGGCGGGGGCTAATGAAAAACTGTTTTTT	CASSYSAGANEKLFF
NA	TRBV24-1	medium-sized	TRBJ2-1	TGTGCCACCAGTGAACCGGGGACTCCGCAGTTCTTC	CATSEPGTPQFF
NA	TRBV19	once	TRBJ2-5	TGTGCCACCCGGAGGAACCAAGAGACCCAGTACTTC	CATRRNQETQYF
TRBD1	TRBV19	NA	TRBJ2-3	TGTGCCAGTAGGAATCCGGGACAGGGGGGCCCGGGCACAGATACGCAGTATTTT	CASRNPGQGGPGTDTQYF
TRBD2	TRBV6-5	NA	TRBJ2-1	TGTGCCAGCAGTTATGGACTAGCGGGAGGGAATGAGCAGTTCTTC	CASSYGLAGGNEQFF
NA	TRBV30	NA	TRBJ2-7	TGTGCCTGGAGTTTCTCCTACGAGCAGTACTTC	CAWSFSYEQYF
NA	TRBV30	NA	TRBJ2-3	TGTGCCTGGGGGGACGACACAGATACGCAGTATTTT	CAWGDDTDTQYF
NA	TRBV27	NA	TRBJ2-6	TGTGCCAGCAGTCCTACAGCTTCTGGGGCCAACGTCCTGACTTTC	CASSPTASGANVLTF
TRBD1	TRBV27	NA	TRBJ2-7	TGTGCCAGCAGTTTACGATTAGGGACAGGAAGCTCCTACGAGCAGTACTTC	CASSLRLGTGSSYEQYF
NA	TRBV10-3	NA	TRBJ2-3	TGTGCCATCGCCGGGTCCACAGATACGCAGTATTTT	CAIAGSTDTQYF
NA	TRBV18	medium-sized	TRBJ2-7	TGTGCCAGCTCACCGGGGGGCTACGAGCAGTACTTC	CASSPGGYEQYF
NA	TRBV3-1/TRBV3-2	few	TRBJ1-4	TGTGCCAGCAGCCAAGCAGAAGAAAAACTGTTTTTT	CASSQAEEKLFF
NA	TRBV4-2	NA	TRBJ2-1	TGTGCCAGCGGAAGGGGCGGGGACTCGGGGAATGAGCAGTTCTTC	CASGRGGDSGNEQFF
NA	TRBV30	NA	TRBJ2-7	TGTGCCTGGAGTCCGACCGGCGGACAGCCCTACGAGCAGTACTTC	CAWSPTGGQPYEQYF
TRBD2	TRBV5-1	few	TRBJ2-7	TGCGCCAGCAGCTTGACTAGCGGGAGGGCCTACGAGCAGTACTTC	CASSLTSGRAYEQYF
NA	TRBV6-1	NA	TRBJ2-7	TGTGCCAGCAGTGAAAAATACTACGAGCAGTACTTC	CASSEKYYEQYF
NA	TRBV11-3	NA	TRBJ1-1	TGTGCCAGCAGTCTCAACGACCACACTGGAGAGAACACTGAAGCTTTCTTT	CASSLNDHTGENTEAFF
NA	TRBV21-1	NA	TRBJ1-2	TGTGCCAGTTTCGAGTGGGGTTTTGGCTACACCTTC	CASFEWGFGYTF
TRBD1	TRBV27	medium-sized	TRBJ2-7	TGTGCCAGCAGCCTGACAGGGGGCAACGAGCAGTACTTC	CASSLTGGNEQYF
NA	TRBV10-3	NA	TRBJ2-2	TGTGCCATCTTTTCAGGGGACGGCGGGGAGCTGTTTTTT	CAIFSGDGGELFF
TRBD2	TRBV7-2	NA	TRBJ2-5	TGTGCCAGCAGCTTAGAGTCGGTGACTAGCGGCCCGCAAGAGACCCAGTACTTC	CASSLESVTSGPQETQYF
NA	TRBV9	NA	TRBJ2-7	TGTGCCAGCAGCGTAGATTCAGGATACTACGAGCAGTACTTC	CASSVDSGYYEQYF
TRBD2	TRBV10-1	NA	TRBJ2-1	TGCGCCAGCAGTGAAGCGGGGGAATCTTACAATGAGCAGTTCTTC	CASSEAGESYNEQFF
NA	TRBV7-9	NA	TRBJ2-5	TGTGCCAGCGAGGGGGGCGGGAAGACCCAGTACTTC	CASEGGGKTQYF
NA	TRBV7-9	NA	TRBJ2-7	TGTGCCAGCAGCTTACAAAGGCTAATAAACCACGAGCAGTACTTC	CASSLQRLINHEQYF
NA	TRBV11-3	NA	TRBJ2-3	TGTGCCAGCAGCTTGGGCAGCCACACAGATACGCAGTATTTT	CASSLGSHTDTQYF
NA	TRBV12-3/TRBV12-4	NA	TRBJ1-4	TGTGCCAGCAGCCTGTCAGCCTGGGAAAAACTGTTTTTT	CASSLSAWEKLFF
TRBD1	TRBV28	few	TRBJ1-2	TGTGCCAGCAGTTTCAGGGGGCGCGGCTACACCTTC	CASSFRGRGYTF
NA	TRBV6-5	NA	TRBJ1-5	TGTGCCAGCAGTTCGATGGGGGATCAGCCCCAGCATTTT	CASSSMGDQPQHF
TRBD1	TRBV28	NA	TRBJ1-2	TGTGCCAGCAGCTACAGGGGGCGCCCCTATGGCTACACCTTC	CASSYRGRPYGYTF
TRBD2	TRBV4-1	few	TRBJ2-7	TGCGCCAGCAGCCATCCGGGAGGGGACTACGAGCAGTACTTC	CASSHPGGDYEQYF
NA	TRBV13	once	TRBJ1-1	TGTGCCAGCAGCTTAGGCCGTGACGTCGAAGCTTTCTTT	CASSLGRDVEAFF
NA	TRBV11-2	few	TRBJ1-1	TGTGCCAGCAGCCCAGGGTACGGGACGAACACTGAAGCTTTCTTT	CASSPGYGTNTEAFF
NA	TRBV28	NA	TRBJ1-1	TGTGCCAGCAGTTTTATCCCCCGGGTGGGCACTGAAGCTTTCTTT	CASSFIPRVGTEAFF